The T cell receptor beta chain under discussion was sequenced for a study of cytomegalovirus exposure and HLA in healthy donors. Study-level points and caveats: Within the data, a cluster of highly shared sequence variants was likely a sequencing artifact.

This CDR3 spans 12 amino acids. Trimming removed 3 bases from V and 5 bases from J, with 4 bases in between. Germline CDR1 is SNHLY and CDR2 is FYNNEI. For this clone: The antigen remains undetermined. The identical CDR3 is also encoded by other nucleotide sequences in the sample.

The PCR employed 60 Vbeta primers together with 13 Jbeta primers. Sequenced by immunoSEQ multiplex PCR; TCRdb stores in-frame clones only, minus some. This sample's table reports 100,000 to 150,000 clones. Sequencing was done on a sample of PBMCs. The sequence came from a middle-aged woman in good health and CMV-seronegative. The rearrangement links TRBV2 to TRBJ1-4; D not resolved. The CDR3 bases are TGTGCCAGCAGTGACCGGAATGAAAAACTGTTTTTT. Translating gives CASSDRNEKLFF.